This TCR beta chain was profiled in a study of OX40 agonist ivuxolimab in advanced cancers. Study information: While on treatment, patients had intravenous ivuxolimab at 0.01 to 10 mg/kg every 2 weeks. Treatment received earlier with anti-PD-1, anti-PD-L1 or anti-CTLA-4 agents was allowed, and 40% had some.

The protocol was immunoSEQ multiplex PCR, while the TCRdb copy is restricted to in-frame clones and leaves out a portion. This table holds about 48,000 clones, around 90% found once. This clone has just one count. Its antigen is unidentified. General study points: The study found that CD8+ T cells averaged more expanded clones than CD4+.

At baseline, cycle 4 day 1, and cycle 7 day 1, blood was sampled. The CDR3 covers 14 residues. Germline V gene lookup returns CDR1 MDHEN and CDR2 SYDVKM. The germline V and J ends were trimmed by 1 base and 7 bases, with 11 bases remaining between them. The V call is TRBV28, the J call TRBJ1-5; D call uncertain. The sequence came from an adult with an advanced solid tumor such as melanoma, head and neck, liver or kidney cancer. The sequenced sample was CD4+ or CD8+ T cells sorted from blood, obtained in a trial of the OX40 agonist ivuxolimab. The CDR3 DNA reads as TGTGCCAGCAGTTTATCCGCCCTAAGGCAGCCCCAGCATTTT. Translating it yields CASSLSALRQPQHF. The variable domain in full, completed from reference TRBV28 and TRBJ1-5, reads DVKVTQSSRYLVKRTGEKVFLECVQDMDHENMFWYRQDPGLGLRLIYFSYDVKMKEKGDIPEGYSVSREKKERFSLILESASTNQTSMYLCASSLSALRQPQHFGDGTRLSIL.